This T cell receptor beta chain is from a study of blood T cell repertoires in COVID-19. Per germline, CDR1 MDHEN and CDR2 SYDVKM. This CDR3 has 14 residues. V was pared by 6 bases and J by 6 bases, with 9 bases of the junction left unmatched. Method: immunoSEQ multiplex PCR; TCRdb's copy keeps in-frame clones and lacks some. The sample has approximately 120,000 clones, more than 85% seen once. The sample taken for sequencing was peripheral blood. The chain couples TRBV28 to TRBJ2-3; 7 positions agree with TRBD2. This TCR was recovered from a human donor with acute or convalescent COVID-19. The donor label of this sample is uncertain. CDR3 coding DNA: TGTGCCAGCAGCCGGGACTACGGTTCGGATACGCAGTATTTT. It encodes CASSRDYGSDTQYF.